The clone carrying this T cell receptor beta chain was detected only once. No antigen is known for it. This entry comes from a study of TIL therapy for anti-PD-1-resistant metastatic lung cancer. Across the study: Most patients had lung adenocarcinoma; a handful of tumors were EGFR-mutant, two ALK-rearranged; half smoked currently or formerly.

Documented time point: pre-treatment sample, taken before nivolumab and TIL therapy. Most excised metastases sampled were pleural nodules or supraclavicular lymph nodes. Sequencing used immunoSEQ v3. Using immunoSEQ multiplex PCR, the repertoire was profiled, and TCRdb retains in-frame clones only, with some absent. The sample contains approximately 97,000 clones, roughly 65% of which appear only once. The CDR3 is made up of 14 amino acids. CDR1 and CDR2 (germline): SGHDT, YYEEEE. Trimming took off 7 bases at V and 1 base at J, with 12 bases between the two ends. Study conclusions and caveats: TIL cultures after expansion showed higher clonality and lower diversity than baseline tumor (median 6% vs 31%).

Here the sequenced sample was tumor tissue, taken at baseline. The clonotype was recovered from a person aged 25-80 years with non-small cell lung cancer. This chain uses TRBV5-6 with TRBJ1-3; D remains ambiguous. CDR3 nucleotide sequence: TGTGCCAGCGCGACGGTGGATTCTGGAAACACCATATATTTT. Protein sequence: CASATVDSGNTIYF.